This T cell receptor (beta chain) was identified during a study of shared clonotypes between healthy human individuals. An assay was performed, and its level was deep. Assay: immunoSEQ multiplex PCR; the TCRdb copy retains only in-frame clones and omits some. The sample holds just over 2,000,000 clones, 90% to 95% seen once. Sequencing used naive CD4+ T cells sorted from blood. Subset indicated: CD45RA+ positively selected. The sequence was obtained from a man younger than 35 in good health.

The CDR3 nucleotides are TGTGCCAGCAGCTTGGCGGTGGCAGGTTCACCCCTCCACTTT. It is translated as CASSLAVAGSPLHF. V is TRBV5-8 and J is TRBJ1-6; D not certain. The V end was cut by 0 bases, the J end by 9 bases, with 10 bases between. CDR1 is SGHTS, CDR2 YDEGEE, per germline. CDR3 length: 14 amino acids.